The present T cell receptor (beta chain) was sequenced within a study of CD8 T cells in Susac syndrome. Study-wide findings and caveats: The authors acknowledged that the study's TCR sequencing and HLA analysis involved relatively few individuals.

Turning to this clonotype: Its antigen is unknown.

The germline V and J ends were trimmed by 6 bases and 0 bases, with 8 bases remaining between them. The length of the CDR3 is 13 residues. The CD8+ and CD4+ T cells were isolated magnetically using a negative isolation approach, whereas the TEMRA cells were enriched by FACS. Reverse transcription used roughly 0.5 to 1 ug RNA and random hexamers. The amplification used immunoSEQ multiplex PCR on TCR beta CDR3; it spanned 54 Vbeta and 13 Jbeta. Each CDR3 protein gets one entry after TCRdb re-called the immunoSEQ multiplex PCR reads with MiXCR. The sample lists some 150,000 distinct CDR3 sequences; around 95% were seen once.

V and J are TRBV12-3 or TRBV12-4 and TRBJ2-5, with D unresolved. Material for sequencing was CD8+ T cells from PBMCs. The source of this sequence is a human donor with multiple sclerosis. DNA of the CDR3: TGTGCCAGCAGCCCCTCGTACCAAGAGACCCAGTACTTC. Translating gives CASSPSYQETQYF.